This record covers a single T cell receptor beta chain. The entry originates in a study of blood T cell repertoires in COVID-19. Looking at the study overall: Specimens from acute and convalescent COVID-19 originated in the United States, Italy and Spain. From T cells, B-cell-depleted T cells, or PBMCs came the material, which was cDNA or gDNA.

This CDR3 spans 17 amino acids. Germline V gives CDR1 SGHTA, CDR2 FQGTGA. Trimming took 5 bases from V and 7 from J; bases not matched to a gene: 13. In the authors' methods: Estimation of nucleated cell counts relied on the amplification of reference gene primers. The data were produced by immunoSEQ multiplex PCR, yet TCRdb's version contains in-frame clones alone and is incomplete. V and J calls and clone size are as listed in that table; D and trimming were resolved from the DNA. Found here are some 120,000 clones, about 70% of them singletons; the top ten hold around 6%. During active infection, Seattle patients enrolled and were then monitored through disease.

The chain recombines TRBV7-3 with TRBJ2-1; TRBD2 matches 11 bases. This sequence was found in an elderly man with COVID-19, enrolled during active disease. Material for sequencing was peripheral blood. The CDR3 loop reads CASSPRADSGRGNEQFF. CDR3 nucleotide sequence: TGTGCCAGCAGCCCCCGCGCGGATAGCGGGAGGGGTAATGAGCAGTTCTTC. Drawing the rest from reference TRBV7-3 and TRBJ2-1, the complete variable domain is GAGVSQTPSNKVTEKGKYVELRCDPISGHTALYWYRQSLGQGPEFLIYFQGTGAADDSGLPNDRFFAVRPEGSVSTLKIQRTERGDSAVYLCASSPRADSGRGNEQFFGPGTRLTVL.